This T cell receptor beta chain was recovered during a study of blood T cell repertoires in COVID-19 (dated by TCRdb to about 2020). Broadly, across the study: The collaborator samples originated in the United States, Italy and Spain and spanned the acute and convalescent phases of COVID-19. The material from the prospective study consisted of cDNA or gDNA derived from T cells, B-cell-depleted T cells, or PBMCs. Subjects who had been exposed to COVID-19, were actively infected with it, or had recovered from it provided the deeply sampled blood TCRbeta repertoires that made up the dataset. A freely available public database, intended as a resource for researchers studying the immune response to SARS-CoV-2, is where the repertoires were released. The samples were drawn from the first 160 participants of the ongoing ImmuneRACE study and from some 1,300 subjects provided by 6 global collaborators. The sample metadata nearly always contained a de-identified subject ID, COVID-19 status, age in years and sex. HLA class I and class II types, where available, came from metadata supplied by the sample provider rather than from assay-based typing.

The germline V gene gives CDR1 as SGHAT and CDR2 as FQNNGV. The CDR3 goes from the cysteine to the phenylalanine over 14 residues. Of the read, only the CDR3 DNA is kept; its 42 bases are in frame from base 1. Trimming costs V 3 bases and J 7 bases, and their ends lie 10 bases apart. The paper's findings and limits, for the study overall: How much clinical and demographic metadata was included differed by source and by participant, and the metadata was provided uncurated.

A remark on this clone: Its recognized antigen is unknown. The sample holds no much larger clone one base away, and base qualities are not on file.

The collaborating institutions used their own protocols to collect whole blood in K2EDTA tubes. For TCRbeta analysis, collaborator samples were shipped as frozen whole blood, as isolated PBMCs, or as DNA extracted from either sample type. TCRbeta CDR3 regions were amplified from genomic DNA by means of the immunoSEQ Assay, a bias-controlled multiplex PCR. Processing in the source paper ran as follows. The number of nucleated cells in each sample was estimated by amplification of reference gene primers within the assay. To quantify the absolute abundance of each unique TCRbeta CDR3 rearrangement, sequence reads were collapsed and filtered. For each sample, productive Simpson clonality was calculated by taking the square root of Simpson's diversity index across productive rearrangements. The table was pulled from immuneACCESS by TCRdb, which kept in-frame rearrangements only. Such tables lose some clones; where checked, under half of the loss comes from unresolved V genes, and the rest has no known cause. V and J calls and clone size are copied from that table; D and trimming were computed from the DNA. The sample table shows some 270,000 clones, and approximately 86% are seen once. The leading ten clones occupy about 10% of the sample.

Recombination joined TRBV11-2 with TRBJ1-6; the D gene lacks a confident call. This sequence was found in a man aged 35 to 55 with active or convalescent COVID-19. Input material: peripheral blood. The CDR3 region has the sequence CASSFSGGNSPLHF. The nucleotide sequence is TGTGCCAGCAGCTTCTCAGGAGGGAATTCACCCCTCCACTTT. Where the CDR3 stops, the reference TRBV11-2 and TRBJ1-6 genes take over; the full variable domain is EAGVAQSPRYKIIEKRQSVAFWCNPISGHATLYWYQQILGQGPKLLIQFQNNGVVDDSQLPKDRFSAERLKGVDSTLKIQPAKLEDSAVYLCASSFSGGNSPLHFGNGTRLTVT.